The T cell receptor beta chain described here comes from a study of T-cell memory formation after mild COVID-19. Study-wide context: Clusters of TCRs were largely donor specific.

Regarding the study as a whole: Some responding clones appeared in pre-infection memory, suggesting cross-reactive memory joined. Those CD4+ clones that contracted were mainly in CM and EM (CD8+ ones in EMRA).

This clonotype has ten or more counts. What it binds is unknown. It was 5'RACE with constant-segment primers that produced the TCR alpha and TCR beta cDNA libraries, which carried sample barcodes and UMIs. TCRdb reprocessed the 5' RACE reads with MiXCR, giving one entry per CDR3 protein. The sample lists about 430,000 distinct CDR3 sequences, under 20% occurring once. The sample consisted of PBMCs or a T cell subset sorted from them (not recorded which). This receptor was obtained from a man aged 18 to 30 who had mild COVID-19 (a few samples of this study predate the infection). Cell type and time point are not known.

The CDR3 bases are TGTGCCAGCAGCTTTCGGCTGAGCTCCTACGAGCAGTACGTC. This encodes CASSFRLSSYEQYV. The rearrangement links TRBV5-5 to TRBJ2-7, with D uncertain. The CDR3 contains 14 residues. The germline V and J ends were trimmed by 2 bases and 0 bases, with 9 bases remaining between them. The V gene's germline CDR1 is SGHKS and CDR2 YYEKEE (reference sequence).